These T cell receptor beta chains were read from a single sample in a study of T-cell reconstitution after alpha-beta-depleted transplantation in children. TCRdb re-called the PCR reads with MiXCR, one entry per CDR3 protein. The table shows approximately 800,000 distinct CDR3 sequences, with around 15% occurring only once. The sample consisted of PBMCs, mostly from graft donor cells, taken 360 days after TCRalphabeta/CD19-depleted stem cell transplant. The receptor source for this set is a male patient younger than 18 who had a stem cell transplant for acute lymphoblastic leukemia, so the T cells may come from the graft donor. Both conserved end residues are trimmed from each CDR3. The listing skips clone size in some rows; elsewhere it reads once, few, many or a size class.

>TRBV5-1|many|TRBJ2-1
ASHLRAGAYNEQF
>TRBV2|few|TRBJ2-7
ASIRAGGYEQY
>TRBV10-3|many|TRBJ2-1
AISPGPYNEQF
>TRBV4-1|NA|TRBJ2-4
ASSQDWEGASFILNIQY
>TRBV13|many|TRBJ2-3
ASSFGITQY
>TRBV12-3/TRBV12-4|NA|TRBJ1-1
ASSFYRKAF
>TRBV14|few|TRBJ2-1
ASSQISGSYNEQF
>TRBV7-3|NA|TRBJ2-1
ASSLVLAGAGEQF
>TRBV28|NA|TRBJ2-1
ASSSLDFIRSYNEQF
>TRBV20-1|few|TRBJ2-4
SAITSGSGDIQY
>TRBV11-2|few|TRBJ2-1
ASSKVRNEQF
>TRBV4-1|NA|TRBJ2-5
ASSQGPWTSQETQY
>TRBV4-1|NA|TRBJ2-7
ASSQGRGQGPRSSYEQY
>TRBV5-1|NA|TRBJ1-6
ASSLPGDSPLH
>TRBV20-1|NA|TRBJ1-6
CAREWGQGDNSPLH
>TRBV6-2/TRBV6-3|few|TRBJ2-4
ASSGSLAKNIQY
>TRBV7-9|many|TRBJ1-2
ASSLASYGYT
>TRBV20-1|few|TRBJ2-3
SARSGRSPPSWTQY
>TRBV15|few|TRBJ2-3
ATSRDPHRARTFTDTQY
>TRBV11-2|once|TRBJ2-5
ASSLVQGGRSETQY
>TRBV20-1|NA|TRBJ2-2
SARSRVGTGELF
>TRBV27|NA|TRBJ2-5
ASRGRRETQY
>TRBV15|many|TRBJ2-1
ATSRDSPYNEQF
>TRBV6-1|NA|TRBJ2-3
ASSTDRVAGTDTQY
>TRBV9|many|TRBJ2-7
ASSEGLADSYEQY
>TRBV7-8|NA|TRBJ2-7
ASSLAVSGYEQY
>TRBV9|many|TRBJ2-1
ASSVVPGVEQF
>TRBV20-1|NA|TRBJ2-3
SARLAGGFTDTQY
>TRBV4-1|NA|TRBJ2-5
ASSQDPARAGETQY
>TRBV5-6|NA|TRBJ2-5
ASSFGAGAVQETQY
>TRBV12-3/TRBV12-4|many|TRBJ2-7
ASSRTRGVYEQY
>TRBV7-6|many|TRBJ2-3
ASSTGQGFADTQY
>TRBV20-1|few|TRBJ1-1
SAPRDWTEAF
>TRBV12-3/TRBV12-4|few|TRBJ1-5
ASSLSPQAGNQPQH
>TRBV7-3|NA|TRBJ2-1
ASSPQGGAGEQF
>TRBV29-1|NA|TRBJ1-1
SVSIRPGQGITNTEAF
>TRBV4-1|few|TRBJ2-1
ASSQEAGPSYNEQF
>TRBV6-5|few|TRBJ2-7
ASSSSGNEQY
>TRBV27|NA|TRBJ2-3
ASSPNGSTDTQY
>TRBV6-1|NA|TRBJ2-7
ASSPGLAGGYYEQY
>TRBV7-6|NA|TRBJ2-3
ASSLGTVSRTDTQY
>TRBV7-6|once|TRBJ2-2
ASSSPGLADPRGGELF
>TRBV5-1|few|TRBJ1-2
ASSFPTGALNGYT
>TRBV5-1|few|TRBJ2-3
ASSPKVGAGDLSDTQY
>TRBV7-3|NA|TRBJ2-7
ASSALGAVQY
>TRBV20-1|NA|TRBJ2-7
SARVSGLSYEQY
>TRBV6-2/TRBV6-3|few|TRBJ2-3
ASTPGGWTHLPNGPDTQY
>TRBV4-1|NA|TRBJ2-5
ASSPLTSGRAGTQY
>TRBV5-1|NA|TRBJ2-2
ASSSYFTGTGELF
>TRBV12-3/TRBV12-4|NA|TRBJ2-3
ASRSTASTDTQY
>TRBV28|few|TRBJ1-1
ASSLVDRVRGAF
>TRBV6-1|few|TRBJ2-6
ASSTGDDTSGANVLT